These 28 T cell receptor beta chains were all obtained from the same sample, sequenced in a study of blood T cell repertoires in COVID-19. Sequenced by immunoSEQ multiplex PCR; TCRdb stores in-frame clones only, minus some. Among 270,000 or so clones, around 90% were seen once, and the ten largest hold over 4%. The sequencing sample was made of PBMCs or T cells enriched from blood (not recorded which). These receptors came from a woman under 40 with acute COVID-19.

The genes are TRBV5-4 and TRBJ2-7; D perhaps matches TRBD2 (5 bases). The CDR3 spans 15 residues. Germline assignment: CDR1 SGHNT and CDR2 YYREEE (reference sequence). V was pared by 5 bases and J by 6 bases, with 21 bases between. CDR3 sequence (DNA): TGTGCCAGCAGGAAAACAGCGGACCGCGGTGCCGAGCAGTACTTC. Amino acids: CASRKTADRGAEQYF.

DNA of the CDR3: TGTGCCAGCAGTTACGTGAGCTCCTATAATTCACCCCTCCACTTT. Residues: CASSYVSSYNSPLHF. The genes are TRBV6-5 and TRBJ1-6; D gene uncertain. V was clipped by 2 bases and J by 0 bases, with 5 bases between them. This CDR3 has 15 residues. In germline, CDR1 is MNHEY, CDR2 SVGAGI.

V and J are TRBV27 and TRBJ2-1; TRBD2 aligns across 11 bases. Germline CDR1 is MNHEY and CDR2 is SMNVEV (reference sequence). The length of the CDR3 is 15 residues. After removal of 4 bases from V and 5 bases from J, the junction contained 4 bases not matched to a gene. The CDR3 sequence is CASSYWGLADNEQFF. In DNA form, the CDR3 reads TGTGCCAGCAGTTACTGGGGACTAGCGGACAATGAGCAGTTCTTC.

The chain employs TRBV28 and TRBJ2-4; 7 bases align to TRBD2. CDR3 length equals 15 residues. Trimming cost V 3 bases and J 3 bases; bases outside gene matches: 5. Germline loops: CDR1 MDHEN, CDR2 SYDVKM. DNA for the CDR3: TGTGCCAGCAGTTTCTTGACGGGGGGCAAAAACATTCAGTACTTC. Translated: CASSFLTGGKNIQYF.

This CDR3 reads CASNGGGGYTF. The CDR3 nucleotides read TGTGCCAGTAACGGTGGAGGTGGCTACACCTTC. The chain links TRBV19 to TRBJ1-2; D is ambiguous. Germline CDR1 is LNHDA and CDR2 is SQIVND (reference sequence). CDR3 size: 11 residues. The ends were cut back, 7 bases at V and 7 bases at J, with 10 bases in the middle.

The chain has TRBV28 and TRBJ1-4; D perhaps matches TRBD1 (6 bases). V was clipped by 4 bases and J by 4 bases, with 13 bases between them. This CDR3 spans 15 amino acids. From germline, CDR1 is MDHEN and CDR2 SYDVKM. The CDR3 sequence is CASSYQGQVNEKLFF. The CDR3 nucleotides read TGTGCCAGCAGTTATCAGGGACAAGTTAATGAAAAACTGTTTTTT.

The DNA for the CDR3 is TGTGCCAGGCCCGGGACTAGGCTGTATTTT. This sequence encodes CARPGTRLYF. The J gene is TRBJ2-3, the V gene TRBV19, with 8 bases matching TRBD2. Losses at the gene ends were 9 bases for V and 14 bases for J; bases not matched to a gene: 7. This CDR3 spans 10 amino acids. Looked up from germline, CDR1 is LNHDA and CDR2 is SQIVND (reference sequence).

J is TRBJ2-1 and V is TRBV5-1; D is possibly TRBD2 (5 bases). The V end lost 4 bases, the J end lost 5 bases, and 13 bases lay between the germline ends. Germline V gene data show CDR1 as SGHRS and CDR2 as YFSETQ. The CDR3 runs 14 residues. CDR3 sequence: CASSPHAGNNEQFF. DNA of the CDR3: TGCGCCAGCAGCCCCCATGCGGGTAACAATGAGCAGTTCTTC. Variable domain in full (rest from reference TRBV5-1 and TRBJ2-1): KAGVTQTPRYLIKTRGQQVTLSCSPISGHRSVSWYQQTPGQGLQFLFEYFSETQRNKGNFPGRFSGRQFSNSRSEMNVSTLELGDSALYLCASSPHAGNNEQFFGPGTRLTVL.

This chain connects TRBV27 to TRBJ2-5; 8 bases align to TRBD2. The J call may be in error: the DNA end matches TRBJ2-7 better. CDR3 length equals 14 residues. Germline loops: CDR1 MNHEY, CDR2 SMNVEV (reference sequence). This CDR3 is CASTARGGAYEQYF. The CDR3 DNA follows: TGTGCCAGCACCGCCCGGGGGGGGGCCTACGAGCAGTACTTC.

This rearrangement joins TRBV10-3 to TRBJ1-5; weak D call: TRBD1 (6 bases). Trimming left V 2 bases short and J 7 bases short, with 12 bases between. There are 14 residues in the CDR3. Germline assignment: CDR1 ENHRY and CDR2 SYGVKD. The CDR3 DNA reads TGTGCCATCAGTGAGCTGGGGGCTGGGCAGCCCCAGCATTTT. Its translation is CAISELGAGQPQHF.

This chain links TRBV7-8 with TRBJ1-5; no clear D gene. The CDR3 is 17 amino acids. V was shortened by 1 base and J by 2 bases, with 15 bases between the two germline ends. Germline lookup yields CDR1 SGHVS and CDR2 FQNEAQ. CDR3 amino acids: CASSLVSRHQGNQPQHF. CDR3 nucleotide sequence: TGTGCCAGCAGCTTAGTGAGCAGGCATCAAGGCAATCAGCCCCAGCATTTT. Drawing the rest from reference TRBV7-8 and TRBJ1-5, the complete variable domain is GAGVSQSPRYKVAKRGQDVALRCDPISGHVSLFWYQQALGQGPEFLTYFQNEAQLDKSGLPSDRFFAERPEGSVSTLKIQRTQQEDSAVYLCASSLVSRHQGNQPQHFGDGTRLSIL.

The chain joins TRBV4-2 to TRBJ2-7; 9 positions agree with TRBD1. This CDR3 comprises 15 residues. Germline CDR1 is LGHNA and CDR2 is YNFKEQ. Losses at the gene ends were 2 bases for V and 3 bases for J; bases not matched to a gene: 5. The CDR3 region is CASSQLRGQGYEQYF. The CDR3 nucleotides are TGTGCCAGCAGCCAATTAAGGGGACAGGGCTACGAGCAGTACTTC.

The chain has TRBV2 and TRBJ2-2; TRBD1 matches at 8 bases. Germline V lookup: CDR1 SNHLY, CDR2 FYNNEI. Trimming at V came to 6 bases and at J to 1 base, leaving 4 bases not matched to a gene. This CDR3 is built from 15 residues. The CDR3 DNA reads as TGTGCCAGCAGCAGGGGGCGACTGAACACCGGGGAGCTGTTTTTT. It translates to CASSRGRLNTGELFF.

The rearrangement links TRBV9 to TRBJ2-1; a weak D match, TRBD2 (5 bases). CDR1 SGDLS and CDR2 YYNGEE come from the germline V gene. The ends were cut back, 0 bases at V and 6 bases at J, with 7 bases in the middle. This CDR3 comprises 13 residues. DNA of the CDR3: TGTGCCAGCAGCGTAGGGACTGTCAATGAGCAGTTCTTC. This gives the protein CASSVGTVNEQFF.

V usage is TRBV20-1 and J usage is TRBJ2-7; no firm D call. V lost 3 bases to trimming and J lost 4 bases, with 7 bases between them. This CDR3 contains 11 residues. Per germline, CDR1 DFQATT and CDR2 SNEGSKA (reference sequence). CDR3 protein: CSARPGYEQYF. In DNA form, the CDR3 reads TGCAGTGCTAGGCCAGGATACGAGCAGTACTTC.

This chain connects TRBV5-1 to TRBJ1-2; tentatively, D is TRBD1 (5 bases). The germline V gene has CDR1 SGHRS and CDR2 YFSETQ. Trimming stripped 0 bases from V and 6 bases from J, with 9 bases between. The CDR3 runs 13 residues. The CDR3 coding sequence is TGCGCCAGCAGCTTGGATCCGGGGGATGGCTACACCTTC. Amino acid sequence: CASSLDPGDGYTF.

This rearrangement joins TRBV10-1 to TRBJ2-2; D not resolved. The germline V and J ends were trimmed by 9 bases and 5 bases, with 10 bases remaining between them. Germline values: CDR1 WNHNN, CDR2 SYGVQD (reference sequence). The CDR3 is 12 amino acids. Here the CDR3 reads CASPMWTGELFF. CDR3 DNA sequence: TGCGCCAGTCCTATGTGGACCGGGGAGCTGTTTTTT.

This chain connects TRBV7-9 to TRBJ1-1; D unresolved. Germline V gene lookup returns CDR1 SEHNR and CDR2 FQNEAQ (reference sequence). The V end lost 5 bases, the J end lost 4 bases, and 20 bases lay between the germline ends. The CDR3 loop spans 16 amino acids. The CDR3 region has the DNA TGTGCCAGCAGCCCCCAGGAGGCGGAGTGGAGCACTGAAGCTTTCTTT. It specifies CASSPQEAEWSTEAFF.

The chain combines TRBV12-5 with TRBJ2-2, with 9 positions matching TRBD1. The germline CDR1 and CDR2 sequences are LGHNT and FRNRAP. With V trimmed by 3 bases and J by 6 bases, 8 bases remained unmatched. This CDR3 region has 16 residues. In nucleotides, the CDR3 is TGTGCTAGTGGTTTCTTCGGACAGGGGTTGGCCGGGGAGCTGTTTTTT. Its translation is CASGFFGQGLAGELFF.

This clone was counted a single time. The genes are TRBV11-2 and TRBJ1-1; D might be TRBD1 (5 bases). CDR1 and CDR2 from the germline V gene are SGHAT and FQNNGV. The CDR3 has 15 residues. The V end lost 1 base, the J end lost 4 bases, and 13 bases lay between the germline ends. CDR3: CASSLGGWQGTEAFF. In DNA form, the CDR3 reads TGTGCCAGCAGCTTAGGGGGCTGGCAAGGCACTGAAGCTTTCTTT.

The rearrangement uses TRBV28 and TRBJ1-1; D possibly corresponds to TRBD1 (5 bases). The CDR3 has 11 residues. V dropped 6 bases and J dropped 10 bases, with 12 bases sitting between them. The germline gives CDR1 MDHEN, CDR2 SYDVKM. The CDR3 nucleotides are TGTGCCAGCAGGGCGGGGGTGGCAGCTTTCTTT. Protein product: CASRAGVAAFF.

The gene calls are TRBV5-1 and TRBJ2-6, with 7 bases fitting TRBD1. CDR1 SGHRS and CDR2 YFSETQ come from the germline V gene. With 3 bases clipped from V and 0 bases from J, the junction kept 9 bases outside the gene matches. The CDR3 is 18 amino acids. CDR3 protein: CASSSLPGQFSGANVLTF. The CDR3 region has the DNA TGCGCCAGCAGCTCATTACCGGGACAGTTCTCTGGGGCCAACGTCCTGACTTTC.

This clone was observed a few times. The V and J genes are TRBV27 and TRBJ2-3; D is perhaps TRBD1 (6 bases). Trimming pared 3 bases from V and 3 bases from J, leaving 19 bases between. The CDR3 is 17 residues long. Germline lookup yields CDR1 MNHEY and CDR2 SMNVEV (reference sequence). The CDR3 DNA follows: TGTGCCAGCAGTTTTACAGGGTTAAGGTTCGGGACAGATACGCAGTATTTT. Protein: CASSFTGLRFGTDTQYF.

The rearrangement uses TRBV28 and TRBJ1-4; D is possibly TRBD1 (5 bases). This CDR3 spans 15 amino acids. V shed 5 bases and J shed 7 bases, with 17 bases lying between them. Germline V gives CDR1 MDHEN, CDR2 SYDVKM. For the CDR3, the DNA is TGTGCCAGCAGTGAAGGAGGAGGGGCGGGTGAAAAACTGTTTTTT. It translates to CASSEGGGAGEKLFF.

The chain carries TRBV18 and TRBJ2-5; D ambiguous. Trimming cost V 1 base and J 2 bases, with 8 bases left between them. In germline, CDR1 is KGHSH, CDR2 LQKENI. This CDR3 is 14 amino acids long. CDR3 in DNA: TGTGCCAGCTCACCACGATCACATCAAGAGACCCAGTACTTC. Residues: CASSPRSHQETQYF.

V is TRBV28 and J is TRBJ2-7; D uncertain. The V end was cut by 2 bases, the J end by 0 bases, with 8 bases between. The CDR3 spans 14 residues. Looked up from germline, CDR1 is MDHEN and CDR2 is SYDVKM. This CDR3 is CASSLVFSSYEQYF. The CDR3 DNA follows: TGTGCCAGCAGTTTAGTTTTTAGCTCCTACGAGCAGTACTTC.

Only a few counts were recorded for this clone. The chain carries TRBV4-1 and TRBJ2-7, with 9 bases aligning to TRBD2. Germline loops: CDR1 MGHRA, CDR2 YSYEKL. This CDR3 comprises 16 residues. V was pared by 4 bases and J by 0 bases, with 7 bases of the junction left unmatched. CDR3 in DNA: TGCGCCAGCAGCCGATCTAGCGGGGCAATCTCCTACGAGCAGTACTTC. It is translated as CASSRSSGAISYEQYF.

J is TRBJ2-7 and V is TRBV9; 7 positions match TRBD2. The V gene's germline CDR1 is SGDLS and CDR2 YYNGEE. V was clipped by 0 bases and J by 3 bases; unmatched bases: 6. The CDR3 has 15 amino acids. CDR3 amino acids: CASSVAASGSYEQYF. For the CDR3, the DNA is TGTGCCAGCAGCGTAGCGGCTAGCGGTAGCTACGAGCAGTACTTC.